A selection of T cell receptor beta chains follows, all from one sample in a study of vaccination effects on CD4 cells after COVID-19. Antigens of these TCRs are unknown. The data were produced by immunoSEQ multiplex PCR, yet TCRdb's version contains in-frame clones alone and is incomplete. The sample yields about 15,000 clones, over 65% seen once. The material was CD4+ T cells from PBMCs cultured with SARS-CoV-2 spike peptides, obtained after COVID-19 vaccination. These receptors all stem from a human donor who had a prior SARS-CoV-2 infection. CDR3s include the opening cysteine and the closing phenylalanine or tryptophan. A D gene is named only where the DNA matches it firmly. Clone size is not always given. Where it is, it says once, few, many or a class for expanded clones.

CASSILGGGGQLFF	TGTGCCAGTAGTATTTTAGGGGGAGGTGGACAACTGTTTTTT	TRBV19	TRBJ1-4	medium-sized	-
CSASLPTGTYEQYF	TGCAGTGCTAGTTTACCAACAGGTACCTACGAGCAGTACTTC	TRBV20-1	TRBJ2-7	few	-
CASSLGFGLDRQTGPGANVLTF	TGTGCCAGCAGTTTAGGGTTTGGACTGGACAGGCAGACGGGACCTGGGGCCAACGTCCTGACTTTC	TRBV27	TRBJ2-6	-	TRBD1
CASRQMSGGNIQYF	TGTGCCAGCCGGCAGATGAGCGGTGGGAACATTCAGTACTTC	TRBV5-6	TRBJ2-4	-	-
CASSLKATGWEKLFF	TGTGCCAGCAGTTTAAAAGCGACAGGGTGGGAAAAACTGTTTTTT	TRBV27	TRBJ1-4	-	TRBD1
CASIPSGTDTQYF	TGTGCCAGCATCCCCAGCGGCACAGATACGCAGTATTTT	TRBV6-6	TRBJ2-3	-	-
CASSPTRKETQYF	TGTGCCAGCAGCCCGACTAGAAAAGAGACCCAGTACTTC	TRBV11-3	TRBJ2-5	once	-
CASSPFSFLGGGGNNEQFF	TGTGCCAGCAGCCCATTTAGTTTCTTAGGGGGAGGTGGAAACAATGAGCAGTTCTTC	TRBV11-3	TRBJ2-1	-	-
CASSPRDRGPQETQYF	TGTGCCAGCAGCCCACGGGACAGGGGGCCTCAGGAGACCCAGTACTTC	TRBV6-2/TRBV6-3	TRBJ2-5	-	TRBD1
CASSQLESDTQYF	TGTGCCAGCAGCCAGCTAGAATCAGATACGCAGTATTTT	TRBV3-1/TRBV3-2	TRBJ2-3	-	-
CASSQAPGETQYF	TGTGCCAGCAGCCAAGCCCCTGGAGAGACCCAGTACTTC	TRBV3-1/TRBV3-2	TRBJ2-5	-	-
CASSFHTGHSYNEQFF	TGTGCCAGCAGCTTCCATACAGGGCACTCCTACAATGAGCAGTTCTTC	TRBV7-9	TRBJ2-1	few	-
CASSEASSRYNEQFF	TGTGCCAGCAGTGAAGCGTCTAGCAGATACAATGAGCAGTTCTTC	TRBV2	TRBJ2-1	few	-
CASSLVSLETQYF	TGTGCCAGCAGTTTAGTATCGCTGGAGACCCAGTACTTC	TRBV12-3/TRBV12-4	TRBJ2-5	-	-
CASTRGTQETQYF	TGTGCCAGCACCCGGGGTACCCAAGAGACCCAGTACTTC	TRBV5-6	TRBJ2-5	-	-
CASSLDRVGGDTQYF	TGTGCCAGCAGCTTAGATCGCGTGGGGGGAGATACGCAGTATTTT	TRBV11-2	TRBJ2-3	-	-
CASSLTARNNEQFF	TGCGCCAGCAGCTTAACGGCGCGGAACAATGAGCAGTTCTTC	TRBV5-1	TRBJ2-1	-	-
CAWSYGSYEQYF	TGTGCCTGGAGTTATGGCTCCTACGAGCAGTACTTC	TRBV30	TRBJ2-7	-	-
CASSIGTGGRGEQFF	TGTGCCAGTAGTATCGGTACGGGAGGGAGGGGTGAGCAGTTCTTC	TRBV19	TRBJ2-1	-	TRBD2
CASSLGQLYGYTF	TGTGCCAGCAGCCTGGGACAGTTATATGGCTACACCTTC	TRBV11-1	TRBJ1-2	-	TRBD1
CASSLNSGLGSYEQYF	TGCGCCAGCAGCTTGAACTCCGGACTCGGCTCCTACGAGCAGTACTTC	TRBV5-1	TRBJ2-7	-	-
CATGDRNSYEQYF	TGTGCCACCGGGGACCGGAACTCCTACGAGCAGTACTTC	TRBV24-1	TRBJ2-7	few	-
CASSPTVNTEAFF	TGTGCCAGCTCACCGACAGTGAACACTGAAGCTTTCTTT	TRBV18	TRBJ1-1	once	-
CASSKHPGLASYNEQFF	TGTGCCAGCAGCAAACACCCGGGACTAGCGTCCTACAATGAGCAGTTCTTC	TRBV5-8	TRBJ2-1	-	TRBD2
CASSRTGSDTEAFF	TGTGCCAGCAGCCGGACAGGGAGTGACACTGAAGCTTTCTTT	TRBV3-1/TRBV3-2	TRBJ1-1	-	TRBD1
CASSWGGLGADTQYF	TGTGCCAGCAGCTGGGGGGGCCTGGGCGCAGATACGCAGTATTTT	TRBV5-4	TRBJ2-3	-	-
CATSDGQGQSTANEQFF	TGTGCCACCAGTGATGGACAGGGTCAATCTACAGCGAATGAGCAGTTCTTC	TRBV24-1	TRBJ2-1	few	TRBD1
CASSHTTAFQETQYF	TGTGCCAGCAGCCACACCACTGCTTTCCAAGAGACCCAGTACTTC	TRBV4-2	TRBJ2-5	few	-
CASSQYSLGTDTQYF	TGTGCCAGCAGCCAATATTCCCTAGGAACAGATACGCAGTATTTT	TRBV3-1/TRBV3-2	TRBJ2-3	-	-
CASSTDRGDTQYF	TGTGCCAGCAGTACAGACAGGGGGGATACGCAGTATTTT	TRBV6-5	TRBJ2-3	-	TRBD1
CATSDGDRVGTGELFF	TGTGCCACCAGTGATGGGGACAGGGTGGGCACCGGGGAGCTGTTTTTT	TRBV24-1	TRBJ2-2	few	TRBD1
CASSLDSLDSPLHF	TGTGCCAGCAGTTTAGACTCGTTGGATTCACCCCTCCACTTT	TRBV27	TRBJ1-6	-	-
CASATYRVTVNEQFF	TGCGCCAGCGCGACCTACAGGGTCACGGTCAATGAGCAGTTCTTC	TRBV10-2	TRBJ2-1	-	-
CASSPDFGGQPLF	TGTGCCAGCTCACCTGATTTCGGGGGACAGCCTCTTTTT	TRBV18	TRBJ1-4	-	TRBD1
CASSPGTSYGYTF	TGTGCCAGCAGCCCCGGGACATCCTATGGCTACACCTTC	TRBV9	TRBJ1-2	once	-
CASMGRGETQYF	TGTGCCAGCATGGGCCGGGGAGAGACCCAGTACTTC	TRBV2	TRBJ2-5	-	-
CASSQVFGTDNEQFF	TGTGCCAGCAGCCAAGTGTTTGGGACAGACAATGAGCAGTTCTTC	TRBV3-1/TRBV3-2	TRBJ2-1	-	TRBD1
CASSLGGGGGNQPQHF	TGTGCCAGCAGCTTGGGAGGGGGCGGAGGCAATCAGCCCCAGCATTTT	TRBV5-6	TRBJ1-5	-	TRBD1
CASSLGAAGANVLTF	TGCGCCAGCAGCTTGGGGGCGGCTGGGGCCAACGTCCTGACTTTC	TRBV5-1	TRBJ2-6	-	-
CAISDPAIRETQYF	TGTGCCATCAGTGACCCGGCTATTAGGGAGACCCAGTACTTC	TRBV10-3	TRBJ2-5	once	-
CASSKTEYQPQHF	TGTGCCAGCAGTAAGACAGAGTATCAGCCCCAGCATTTT	TRBV12-3/TRBV12-4	TRBJ1-5	few	-
CASSPGVEQFF	TGTGCCAGCTCACCTGGCGTTGAGCAGTTCTTC	TRBV18	TRBJ2-1	-	-
CASSPLPGPEETQYF	TGTGCCAGCTCACCCCTCCCTGGGCCTGAAGAGACCCAGTACTTC	TRBV18	TRBJ2-5	few	-
CASSLEGFGQGTSPLHF	TGTGCCAGCAGCCTAGAGGGGTTTGGGCAGGGGACTTCACCCCTCCACTTT	TRBV7-3	TRBJ1-6	-	-
CASTEGTLAFGWQYF	TGTGCCAGCACTGAGGGGACACTAGCATTCGGTTGGCAGTACTTC	TRBV5-5	TRBJ2-7	once	-
CASRDRGRLNNEQFF	TGTGCCAGCAGGGACAGGGGGCGCCTTAATAATGAGCAGTTCTTC	TRBV6-5	TRBJ2-1	-	TRBD1
CASSEVGGLPYGYTF	TGTGCCAGCAGTGAAGTCGGGGGCCTCCCGTATGGCTACACCTTC	TRBV6-1	TRBJ1-2	-	-
CASSESAIALAYEQYF	TGCGCCAGCAGTGAGTCGGCAATAGCCCTAGCCTACGAGCAGTACTTC	TRBV10-1	TRBJ2-7	-	-
CASSSGQRQAFNSPLHF	TGTGCCAGCAGTTCGGGGCAAAGACAGGCCTTTAATTCACCCCTCCACTTT	TRBV6-2/TRBV6-3	TRBJ1-6	-	-
CASSFGRQAYEQYF	TGTGCCAGCAGCTTCGGAAGACAGGCGTACGAGCAGTACTTC	TRBV5-6	TRBJ2-7	-	-
CAWSVRLSGELFF	TGTGCCTGGAGTGTAAGACTATCCGGGGAGCTATTTTTT	TRBV30	TRBJ2-2	-	-
CASSLVGEGRYTF	TGCGCCAGCAGCTTGGTGGGGGAAGGTCGCTACACCTTC	TRBV5-1	TRBJ1-2	-	-
CASSEGGITYEQYF	TGTGCCAGCAGTGAAGGCGGAATCACCTACGAGCAGTACTTC	TRBV2	TRBJ2-7	-	-
CASSQDMRENYNSPLHF	TGTGCCAGCAGCCAAGATATGAGGGAGAACTATAATTCACCCCTCCACTTT	TRBV4-2	TRBJ1-6	-	-